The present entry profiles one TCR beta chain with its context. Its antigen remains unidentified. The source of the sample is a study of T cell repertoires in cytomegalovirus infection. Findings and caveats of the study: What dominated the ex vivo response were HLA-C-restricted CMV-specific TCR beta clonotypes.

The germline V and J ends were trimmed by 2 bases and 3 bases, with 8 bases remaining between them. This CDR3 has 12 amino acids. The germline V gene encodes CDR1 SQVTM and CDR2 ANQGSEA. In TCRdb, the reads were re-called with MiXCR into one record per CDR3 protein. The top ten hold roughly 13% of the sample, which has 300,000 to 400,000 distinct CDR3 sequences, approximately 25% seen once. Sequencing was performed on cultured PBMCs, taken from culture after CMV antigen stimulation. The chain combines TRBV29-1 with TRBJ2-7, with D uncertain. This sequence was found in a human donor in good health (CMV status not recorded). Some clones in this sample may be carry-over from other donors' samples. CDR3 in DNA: TGCAGCGTTGAATCTTCCGGCTACGAGCAGTACTTC. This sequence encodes CSVESSGYEQYF.